This record concerns one TCR beta chain sequence. Trimming stripped 3 bases from V and 1 base from J, with 16 bases between. The CDR3 spans 18 residues. The sample originates from a study of CD8 T cells in ankylosing spondylitis. Generation of TCR beta libraries employed quantitative 5'-RACE incorporating molecular barcodes. TCRdb ran MiXCR on the 5' RACE reads and lists one entry per CDR3 protein. The sample carries 150,000 to 200,000 distinct CDR3 sequences, 10% to 15% recorded once. This rearrangement joins TRBV12-3 or TRBV12-4 to TRBJ2-6; possible D gene TRBD2, 6 bases. The sample consisted of blood, either unsorted or a sorted T cell fraction (not recorded which). The origin of this receptor is a female donor with ankylosing spondylitis or in good health (not recorded which). The CDR3 loop reads CASSFFAGTSSGANVLTF. The DNA of the CDR3 is TGTGCCAGCAGTTTTTTCGCAGGGACTTCATCTGGGGCCAACGTCCTGACTTTC.